The present entry profiles one TCR beta chain with its context. Its antigen is unknown. The data belong to a study of T cells after yellow fever vaccination. Study-level background: Fractions low in cell number were prepared with SMART-Seq v4 Ultra Low Input. General observations from the study: Though weaker, the secondary response peaked faster, on day 5 versus 15. Post-booster repertoires contained most primary-vaccination clones again (roughly 96% CD4, 88% CD8).

The CDR3 consists of 14 residues. The V end was cut by 0 bases, the J end by 7 bases, with 15 bases between. Germline V gene sequence: CDR1 SQVTM, CDR2 ANQGSEA. TCRdb processed the 5' RACE reads anew with MiXCR; each CDR3 protein has one entry. The table has 500,000 to 650,000 distinct CDR3 sequences, less than 20% seen once. The chain carries TRBV29-1 and TRBJ1-2, with D maybe TRBD1 (5 bases). The clonotype originates from a man between 18 and 35 years old who received the YFV17D yellow fever vaccine. The material sequenced was PBMCs, taken 5 to 6 days after the first yellow fever vaccination. The CDR3 nucleotides are TGCAGCGTTGAAGATGTGGGGCGTTTCGGTGGCTACACCTTC. Translation: CSVEDVGRFGGYTF.